The 21 T cell receptor beta chains listed next were all sequenced from one sample in a study of cytomegalovirus exposure and HLA in healthy donors. Clones were read by immunoSEQ multiplex PCR, and TCRdb kept only the in-frame ones, dropping some. The repertoire consists of over 150,000 clones, with roughly nine tenths occurring once and the leading ten covering under 7%. The sample consisted of PBMCs. These receptors were collected from a woman in her twenties or thirties in good health and CMV-seronegative.

The genes are TRBV4-3 and TRBJ2-1; the D gene is possibly TRBD2 (6 bases). The CDR3 contains 15 residues. The ends were cut back, 1 base at V and 3 bases at J, with 10 bases in the middle. Germline values: CDR1 LGHNA, CDR2 YSLEER. The CDR3 nucleotides read TGCGCCAGCAGCCAAGGGGCGGGGATCTACAATGAGCAGTTCTTC. It specifies CASSQGAGIYNEQFF.

The chain has TRBV9 and TRBJ2-5; D not resolved. This CDR3 has 13 amino acids. V was shortened by 0 bases and J by 5 bases, with 8 bases between the two germline ends. Germline CDR1 and CDR2: SGDLS and YYNGEE. In DNA form, the CDR3 reads TGTGCCAGCAGCGTAGGGGTGGGTGAGACCCAGTACTTC. It translates to CASSVGVGETQYF.

This sequence joins TRBV28 and TRBJ1-5; D not certain. CDR3 length equals 14 residues. The germline gives CDR1 MDHEN, CDR2 SYDVKM. V gave up 2 bases and J gave up 1 base, with 6 bases separating them. The CDR3 coding sequence is TGTGCCAGCAGTTTACGAGGGAGCAATCAGCCCCAGCATTTT. Encoded protein: CASSLRGSNQPQHF.

This rearrangement joins TRBV15 to TRBJ2-1; no reliable D call. The CDR3 covers 17 residues. V lost 0 bases to trimming and J lost 2 bases, with 14 bases between them. Germline assignment: CDR1 LNHNV and CDR2 YYDKDF (reference sequence). CDR3 DNA: TGTGCCACCAGCAGAGAATCGGCAGGCAGAGCCTACAATGAGCAGTTCTTC. Amino acid sequence: CATSRESAGRAYNEQFF.

In nucleotides, the CDR3 is TGTGCCAGCTCACCTGACAGGGCCCCCAATGAAAAACTGTTTTTT. This gives the protein CASSPDRAPNEKLFF. The chain carries TRBV18 and TRBJ1-4; the match to TRBD1 covers 7 bases. Germline assignment: CDR1 KGHSH and CDR2 LQKENI. V gave up 3 bases and J gave up 5 bases; unmatched junction bases: 6. The CDR3 runs 15 residues.

The chain recombines TRBV5-1 with TRBJ2-2; no reliable D call. In germline, CDR1 is SGHRS, CDR2 YFSETQ. V was cut by 0 bases and J by 2 bases, with 5 bases left in between. This CDR3 region has 14 residues. The DNA of the CDR3 is TGCGCCAGCAGCTTGGCACAAAACACCGGGGAGCTGTTTTTT. Amino acids: CASSLAQNTGELFF.

The chain employs TRBV25-1 and TRBJ2-2, with 7 bases fitting TRBD1. The germline CDR1 and CDR2 sequences are MGHDK and SYGVNS. The V gene end was trimmed by 6 bases and the J gene end by 4 bases; junction bases not matched to a gene: 5. This CDR3 spans 14 amino acids. CDR3 sequence (DNA): TGTGCCAGCAGAGAGACAGGGACCACCGGGGAGCTGTTTTTT. Its protein product is CASRETGTTGELFF. The full variable domain, with the rest looked up from reference TRBV25-1 and TRBJ2-2, is EADIYQTPRYLVIGTGKKITLECSQTMGHDKMYWYQQDPGMELHLIHYSYGVNSTEKGDLSSESTVSRIRTEHFPLTLESARPSHTSQYLCASRETGTTGELFFGEGSRLTVL.

J is TRBJ2-1 and V is TRBV6-5; maybe TRBD2 (6 bases). Germline CDR1 and CDR2: MNHEY and SVGAGI. The CDR3 extends over 14 amino acids. V lost 6 bases and J 8 bases, leaving 17 bases between the germline ends. The CDR3 DNA sequence: TGTGCCAGCAGACGGGAGCATTTAGCCGATGAGCAGTTCTTC. This translates into CASRREHLADEQFF.

The V call is TRBV9, the J call TRBJ2-3, with 7 bases identical to TRBD2. V was clipped by 3 bases and J by 0 bases; unmatched bases: 7. The CDR3 runs to 16 residues. Germline values: CDR1 SGDLS, CDR2 YYNGEE. CDR3 sequence reads: CASSERLATSTDTQYF. Here the CDR3 DNA reads TGTGCCAGCAGCGAGAGACTAGCTACTAGCACAGATACGCAGTATTTT.

The genes are TRBV7-9 and TRBJ2-7, with D possibly matching TRBD2 (5 bases). Germline V gene sequence: CDR1 SEHNR, CDR2 FQNEAQ (reference sequence). Trimming took off 1 base at V and 10 bases at J, with 14 bases between the two ends. CDR3 size: 13 residues. CDR3 bases: TGTGCCAGCAGCTTAGGTGAGGCGGGCCGCCAGTACTTC. This encodes CASSLGEAGRQYF.

The chain uses TRBV27 and TRBJ2-7, with 7 bases matching TRBD1. The CDR3 runs 14 residues. The V gene's germline CDR1 is MNHEY and CDR2 SMNVEV (reference sequence). Germline trimming cut 5 bases from V and 2 bases from J; bases unmatched to any gene: 6. This chain's CDR3 is CASSKTGTAYEQYF. The CDR3 nucleotides are TGTGCCAGCAGTAAGACCGGGACAGCCTACGAGCAGTACTTC.

J is TRBJ1-5 and V is TRBV5-1; D is uncertain. V lost 4 bases and J lost 4, with 12 bases in between. This CDR3 is built from 14 residues. Per the germline V gene, CDR1 is SGHRS and CDR2 is YFSETQ. The CDR3 here is CASSTVMGNQPQHF. CDR3 coding DNA: TGCGCCAGCAGCACAGTGATGGGGAATCAGCCCCAGCATTTT.

The chain combines TRBV28 with TRBJ2-2; TRBD2 matches 10 bases. This CDR3 has 15 residues. J lost 6 bases, V lost 6 bases, and 7 bases had no gene match. Germline V lookup: CDR1 MDHEN, CDR2 SYDVKM. The DNA for the CDR3 is TGTGCCAGCAGCCCAGCGGGGGGGCGTTCCGGGGAGCTGTTTTTT. This translates into CASSPAGGRSGELFF.

The gene calls are TRBV13 and TRBJ1-2; TRBD1 matches at 8 bases. CDR1 is PRHDT and CDR2 is FYEKMQ in the germline V gene (reference sequence). The CDR3 has 14 amino acids. V was pared by 5 bases and J by 4 bases, with 6 bases of the junction left unmatched. CDR3 sequence (DNA): TGTGCCAGCAGCCTCGACAGGGGCCTCTATGGCTACACCTTC. It is translated as CASSLDRGLYGYTF.

This clone has only a few counts. V is TRBV6-6 and J is TRBJ1-6; D is uncertain. Trimming shortened V by 4 bases and J by 8 bases, and 12 bases separated the two germline ends. The CDR3 is 14 residues long. Germline values: CDR1 MNHNY, CDR2 SVGAGI (reference sequence). Here the CDR3 DNA reads TGTGCCAGCAGTTCCCCGGGGTCGGATTCACCCCTCCACTTT. Translating it yields CASSSPGSDSPLHF.

The V and J genes are TRBV6-5 and TRBJ1-1; D call uncertain. Germline V gene sequence: CDR1 MNHEY, CDR2 SVGAGI. V shed 0 bases and J shed 4 bases, with 12 bases lying between them. This CDR3 is 15 amino acids long. CDR3 residues: CASSYSSGVRTEAFF. The DNA for the CDR3 is TGTGCCAGCAGTTACTCGAGTGGGGTTCGCACTGAAGCTTTCTTT.

As regards this clone: A read error may produce the germline difference seen at one junction end. The chain has TRBV7-8 and TRBJ2-1, with D uncertain. This CDR3 region has 13 residues. CDR1 SGHVS and CDR2 FQNEAQ come from the germline V gene. DNA for the CDR3: TGTGCCAGCAGCTTAGCAAACTACGATGAGCAGTTCTTC. It codes for CASSLANYDEQFF.

This clone was observed a single time. The chain links TRBV5-6 to TRBJ1-2; D is undetermined. The CDR3 is made up of 13 amino acids. The V end was cut by 4 bases, the J end by 4 bases, with 11 bases between. Germline CDR1 is SGHDT and CDR2 is YYEEEE. CDR3 sequence (DNA): TGTGCCAGCAGCCATGGTCAGCCCTATGGCTACACCTTC. It is translated as CASSHGQPYGYTF.

This clone was seen just once. CDR3 in amino acids: CASSDRGEAGNTIYF. CDR3 in DNA: TGTGCCAGCAGTGACAGGGGAGAAGCTGGAAACACCATATATTTT. This chain connects TRBV6-4 to TRBJ1-3, with D perhaps matching TRBD1 (5 bases). The CDR3 spans 15 residues. Germline V lookup: CDR1 MRHNA, CDR2 SNTAGT. V was clipped by 2 bases and J by 2 bases, with 10 bases between them.

V is TRBV5-1 and J is TRBJ1-5; unclear D gene. Trimming stripped 0 bases from V and 5 bases from J, with 6 bases between. This CDR3 has 13 amino acids. The V gene's germline CDR1 is SGHRS and CDR2 YFSETQ. The CDR3 bases are TGCGCCAGCAGCTTGGACGGGCATCAGCCCCAGCATTTT. It yields the protein CASSLDGHQPQHF. Complete variable domain (other parts from reference TRBV5-1 and TRBJ1-5): KAGVTQTPRYLIKTRGQQVTLSCSPISGHRSVSWYQQTPGQGLQFLFEYFSETQRNKGNFPGRFSGRQFSNSRSEMNVSTLELGDSALYLCASSLDGHQPQHFGDGTRLSIL.

The CDR3 DNA sequence: TGTGCCAGCAGCTTAGAACTCCACGAGCAGTACTTC. It translates to CASSLELHEQYF. The rearrangement joins TRBV11-2 to TRBJ2-7, with D uncertain. CDR1 is SGHAT, CDR2 FQNNGV, per germline. CDR3 length: 12 residues. Trimming pared 0 bases from V and 5 bases from J, leaving 5 bases between.